This paragraph reports one TCR beta chain. Antigen specificity is unknown. A junction end diverges from the germline sequence, so it may reflect a read error. Germline V gives CDR1 SGHTA, CDR2 FQGNSA. The CDR3 spans 13 residues. This sample is part of a study of response to subunit inactivated influenza vaccine. General observations from the study: The study's authors posited that every seasonal influenza vaccination enlists few new T cells.

TCRdb passed the RT-PCR reads through MiXCR, listing each CDR3 protein once. This sample carries about 520,000 distinct CDR3 sequences, 25% of them seen once, and the ten largest clones take around 2%. The clonotype originates from a man between 50 and 59 years old who received an inactivated influenza vaccine. The rearrangement uses TRBV7-2 and TRBJ2-7; no clear D gene. Here the sequenced sample was CD4+ T cells sorted from PBMCs, taken about 5 days after vaccination. The CDR3: CANSPDRYYEQYF. The CDR3 DNA is TGTGCCAACAGCCCCGACCGGTACTACGAGCAGTACTTC.